Presented here are 15 T cell receptor beta chains from one specimen sequenced in a study of blood T cells in healthy people across ages. Primers used in a second PCR of roughly 6 to 12 cycles were a sample-barcoded 5' primer and a J-beta primer mix. Via MiXCR, TCRdb re-called the 5' RACE reads, giving one row per CDR3 protein. The profile shows hundreds of thousands of distinct CDR3 sequences, approximately 49% of them singletons. Material for sequencing was blood. The receptors shown here come from a woman aged 55 to 70 in good health.

This chain connects TRBV3-1 to TRBJ2-1, with 11 bases matching TRBD2. V was pared by 6 bases and J by 4 bases, with 14 bases of the junction left unmatched. The CDR3 sequence is 18 residues long. CDR1 is LGHDT, CDR2 YNNKEL, per germline (reference sequence). DNA of the CDR3: TGTGCCAGCAGTACTAGCGGGGGAAGGAGGGACCCATACAATGAGCAGTTCTTC. The encoded protein is CASSTSGGRRDPYNEQFF.

The table lists this clonotype with a few counts. The V and J genes are TRBV7-2 and TRBJ2-3; TRBD2 aligns across 8 bases. V lost 5 bases, J lost 2 bases, and 6 bases stayed unmatched. The CDR3 runs to 15 residues. Per germline, CDR1 SGHTA and CDR2 FQGNSA. The CDR3 DNA sequence: TGTGCCAGCAGCCGAGCGGGAGTGACCACAGATACGCAGTATTTT. Encoded protein: CASSRAGVTTDTQYF.

DNA for the CDR3: TGCAGTGCTAGTCGACTAGCGGGAACCTCCTGGTTCACAGATACGCAGTATTTT. Translation gives CSASRLAGTSWFTDTQYF. This chain connects TRBV20-1 to TRBJ2-3, with TRBD2 identical over 11 bases. The V segment lost 3 bases and the J segment 2 bases; nucleotides outside the gene matches: 13. The CDR3 runs to 18 residues. Germline lookup yields CDR1 DFQATT and CDR2 SNEGSKA (reference sequence).

The rearrangement links TRBV12-3 or TRBV12-4 to TRBJ2-1; perhaps D is TRBD1 or TRBD2 (7 bases each). The CDR3 consists of 14 residues. Trimming removed 7 bases from V and 6 bases from J, with 16 bases in between. The CDR3 protein is CASIWQGGSNEQFF. In DNA form, the CDR3 reads TGTGCCAGCATCTGGCAGGGGGGGTCCAATGAGCAGTTCTTC.

The CDR3 is CSGQPQGGSYEQYF. The CDR3, as DNA: TGCAGTGGCCAACCACAGGGGGGATCCTACGAGCAGTACTTC. The chain joins TRBV20-1 to TRBJ2-7, with TRBD1 matching over 8 bases. The V and J ends lost 7 bases and 1 base, in that order; junction bases with no gene match: 9. Per the germline V gene, CDR1 is DFQATT and CDR2 is SNEGSKA (reference sequence). This CDR3 is 14 amino acids long.

The rearrangement links TRBV7-2 to TRBJ2-1; D is possibly TRBD1 or TRBD2 (5 bases each). V lost 6 bases and J 1 base, leaving 13 bases between the germline ends. Germline V gene data show CDR1 as SGHTA and CDR2 as FQGNSA. This CDR3 is built from 15 residues. CDR3 residues: CASSHRDGSYNEQFF. The CDR3 nucleotides read TGTGCCAGCAGTCATAGGGACGGGTCCTACAATGAGCAGTTCTTC. Looking up the rest from reference TRBV7-2 and TRBJ2-1 gives the full variable domain: GAGVSQSPSNKVTEKGKDVELRCDPISGHTALYWYRQSLGQGLEFLIYFQGNSAPDKSGLPSDRFSAERTGGSVSTLTIQRTQQEDSAVYLCASSHRDGSYNEQFFGPGTRLTVL.

The chain employs TRBV4-1 and TRBJ2-1; 7 bases map to TRBD2. Germline V gene lookup returns CDR1 MGHRA and CDR2 YSYEKL. The junction had 6 bases not matched to a gene; V was cut back by 4 bases and J by 3 bases. The CDR3 covers 15 residues. CDR3 region: CASSLGLVRYNEQFF. The CDR3 DNA is TGCGCCAGCAGCCTTGGACTAGTTCGCTACAATGAGCAGTTCTTC.

This chain links TRBV28 with TRBJ2-7, with 14 bases lining up with TRBD2. The germline gives CDR1 MDHEN, CDR2 SYDVKM. CDR3 length equals 16 residues. V lost 1 base, J lost 7 bases, and 6 bases stayed unmatched. CDR3 amino acids: CASSLLGTSGRNEQYF. As DNA, the CDR3 is TGTGCCAGCAGTTTATTGGGGACTAGCGGGAGAAATGAGCAGTACTTC.

This chain joins TRBV27 and TRBJ2-6, with D unclear. CDR3 size: 15 residues. V was shortened by 5 bases and J by 4 bases, with 12 bases between the two germline ends. Germline CDR1 and CDR2: MNHEY and SMNVEV (reference sequence). The CDR3 loop is CASSPLARGANVLTF. DNA for the CDR3: TGTGCCAGCAGTCCCTTGGCAAGAGGGGCCAACGTCCTGACTTTC.

V gene TRBV12-3 or TRBV12-4 combines with J gene TRBJ1-6; D is undetermined. CDR3 size: 14 residues. The V and J ends lost 7 bases and 7 bases respectively, with 14 bases between them. The CDR3 sequence is CASTSVGRNSPLHF. CDR3 in DNA: TGTGCCAGCACCTCTGTGGGCAGGAATTCACCCCTCCACTTT.

The V gene is TRBV11-2, the J gene TRBJ2-1, with 8 nucleotides matching TRBD2. CDR1 and CDR2 from the germline V gene are SGHAT and FQNNGV. J gave up 1 base and V 6 bases, and 8 bases lay outside the gene matches. The CDR3 is made up of 16 amino acids. CDR3: CASRPTGGGSYNEQFF. The CDR3 DNA follows: TGTGCCAGCAGACCCACGGGCGGGGGGTCCTACAATGAGCAGTTCTTC.

The chain combines TRBV4-2 with TRBJ2-3, with D perhaps TRBD2 (5 bases). This CDR3 comprises 16 residues. Germline V CDR1 and CDR2: LGHNA, YNFKEQ. Trimming cost V 4 bases and J 0 bases, with 14 bases left between them. The CDR3 protein is CASSPLGRGSTDTQYF. CDR3 in DNA: TGTGCCAGCAGCCCCCTGGGTCGCGGGAGCACAGATACGCAGTATTTT.

The chain joins TRBV24-1 to TRBJ1-1, with no clear D. V dropped 5 bases and J dropped 4 bases, with 10 bases sitting between them. Germline CDR1 and CDR2: KGHDR and SFDVKD. The CDR3 covers 13 residues. CDR3 nucleotides: TGTGCCACCAGTGGTTCAGGATCCACTGAAGCTTTCTTT. The encoded protein is CATSGSGSTEAFF.

The chain couples TRBV15 to TRBJ1-4; D gene ambiguous. The germline gives CDR1 LNHNV, CDR2 YYDKDF (reference sequence). V dropped 5 bases and J dropped 12 bases, with 16 bases sitting between them. The CDR3 length is 13 residues. This CDR3 is CATSGRTAYELFF. Written as DNA, the CDR3 is TGTGCCACCAGCGGACGGACGGCTTACGAACTGTTTTTT. The whole variable domain, filled in from reference TRBV15 and TRBJ1-4, reads DAMVIQNPRYQVTQFGKPVTLSCSQTLNHNVMYWYQQKSSQAPKLLFHYYDKDFNNEADTPDNFQSRRPNTSFCFLDIRSPGLGDTAMYLCATSGRTAYELFFGSGTQLSVL.

This chain joins TRBV29-1 and TRBJ2-2; perhaps TRBD2 as D (6 bases). From germline, CDR1 is SQVTM and CDR2 ANQGSEA. V lost 4 bases, J lost 3 bases, and 9 bases lay in between. CDR3 size: 13 residues. The CDR3 sequence: CSVGGLDTGELFF. The CDR3 DNA follows: TGCAGCGTTGGGGGACTTGACACCGGGGAGCTGTTTTTT.